The 7 T cell receptor beta chains in this list originate from one sample, sequenced in a study of cytomegalovirus exposure and HLA in healthy donors. The PCR made use of 60 Vbeta and 13 Jbeta primers. TCRdb's table, derived via immunoSEQ multiplex PCR, lists solely in-frame clones and lacks some. The sample lists 95,000 to 150,000 clones, around 66% occurring once. What was sequenced was PBMCs. These receptors came from a woman aged 40 to 50 in good health and CMV-seropositive.

This sequence joins TRBV10-3 and TRBJ1-1, with 9 bases identical to TRBD1. The trim removed 0 bases at V and 0 bases at J, leaving 2 bases unmatched. The germline V gene has CDR1 ENHRY and CDR2 SYGVKD. The length of the CDR3 is 16 residues. Here the CDR3 reads CAISESTGGLNTEAFF. The CDR3 DNA is TGTGCCATCAGTGAGTCCACAGGGGGCCTGAACACTGAAGCTTTCTTT.

The V gene is TRBV6-5, the J gene TRBJ1-1; the D gene is possibly TRBD1 (5 bases). This CDR3 has 14 amino acids. CDR1 and CDR2 (germline): MNHEY, SVGAGI. V lost 6 bases to trimming and J lost 1 base, with 12 bases between them. CDR3 amino acids: CASSERGGNTEAFF. DNA of the CDR3: TGTGCCAGCAGCGAAAGGGGTGGGAACACTGAAGCTTTCTTT.

The count of this clone is one. The chain has TRBV29-1 and TRBJ1-2, with D hard to call. The CDR3 has 11 amino acids. Germline V gene sequence: CDR1 SQVTM, CDR2 ANQGSEA. V lost 4 bases to trimming and J lost 5 bases, with 8 bases between them. CDR3 bases: TGCAGCGTTGTATGGGCATATGGCTACACCTTC. It translates to CSVVWAYGYTF.

The chain uses TRBV6-6 and TRBJ1-2; 7 bases are shared with TRBD1. V lost 2 bases, J lost 8 bases, and 8 bases stayed unmatched. This CDR3 contains 14 residues. Looked up from germline, CDR1 is MNHNY and CDR2 is SVGAGI (reference sequence). CDR3 amino acids: CASSYRDRDNGYTF. CDR3 DNA sequence: TGTGCCAGCAGTTACCGTGACAGGGACAACGGCTACACCTTC.

The chain combines TRBV6-1 with TRBJ2-3; a possible D gene is TRBD2 (6 bases). Trimming shortened V by 7 bases and J by 0 bases, and 11 bases separated the two germline ends. The CDR3 totals 14 residues. CDR1 MNHNS and CDR2 SASEGT come from the germline V gene. The CDR3 spells CASTGSGSTDTQYF. CDR3 sequence (DNA): TGTGCCAGCACGGGTAGCGGTAGCACAGATACGCAGTATTTT.

The V and J genes are TRBV4-2 and TRBJ2-7; 9 bases are a match to TRBD2. CDR3 length equals 16 residues. V trimming: 0 bases; J trimming: 5 bases; junction bases outside the gene matches: 8. Germline V CDR1 and CDR2: LGHNA, YNFKEQ. The CDR3 DNA follows: TGTGCCAGCAGCCAAGAAGTGGCGGGAGGGTTCGACGAGCAGTACTTC. It codes for CASSQEVAGGFDEQYF.

This clone was detected only a few times. V gene TRBV5-1 combines with J gene TRBJ2-2, with D tentatively TRBD1 (5 bases). From germline, CDR1 is SGHRS and CDR2 YFSETQ. This CDR3 region has 14 residues. Trimming stripped 4 bases from V and 4 bases from J, with 11 bases between. In nucleotides, the CDR3 is TGCGCCAGCAGCCTGGGGCAGGGCACCGGGGAGCTGTTTTTT. Amino acid sequence: CASSLGQGTGELFF.